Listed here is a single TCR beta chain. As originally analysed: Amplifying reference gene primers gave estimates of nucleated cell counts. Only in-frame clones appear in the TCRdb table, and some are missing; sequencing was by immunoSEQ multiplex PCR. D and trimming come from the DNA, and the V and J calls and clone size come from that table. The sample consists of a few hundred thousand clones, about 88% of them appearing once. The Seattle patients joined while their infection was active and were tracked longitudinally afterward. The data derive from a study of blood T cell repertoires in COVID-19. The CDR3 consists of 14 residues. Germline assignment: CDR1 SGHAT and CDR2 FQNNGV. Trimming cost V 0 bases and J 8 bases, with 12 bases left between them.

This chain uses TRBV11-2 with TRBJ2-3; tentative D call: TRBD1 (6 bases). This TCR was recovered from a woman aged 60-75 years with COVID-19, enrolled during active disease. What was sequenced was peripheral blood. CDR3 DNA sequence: TGTGCCAGCAGCTTAGATCAGGGGCGAGGTACGCAGTATTTT. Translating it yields CASSLDQGRGTQYF.